The 25 T cell receptor beta chains listed next were all sequenced from one sample in a study of T cell repertoires in cytomegalovirus infection. Each CDR3 protein gets one entry after TCRdb re-called the reads with MiXCR. The data show roughly 500,000 distinct CDR3 sequences, with 25% to 35% seen just once and roughly 15% held by the top ten. These TCRs are of unknown antigen specificity. Sequencing was performed on cultured PBMCs, taken from culture after CMV antigen stimulation. These receptors came from a human donor in good health (CMV status not recorded). Some clones in this sample may be carry-over from other donors' samples.

This clonotype was counted a single time. The chain joins TRBV20-1 to TRBJ2-3; 7 nucleotides agree with TRBD1. Germline V gives CDR1 DFQATT, CDR2 SNEGSKA (reference sequence). The ends lost 0 bases at V and 1 base at J; junction bases unmatched: 7. This CDR3 spans 16 amino acids. The CDR3: CSARDITGARTDTQYF. DNA of the CDR3: TGCAGTGCTAGAGATATTACAGGGGCCCGCACAGATACGCAGTATTTT.

This clonotype was seen at least ten times. V and J are TRBV11-2 and TRBJ1-1; TRBD1 agrees at 8 bases. In germline, CDR1 is SGHAT, CDR2 FQNNGV. CDR3 length equals 13 residues. The J segment lost 3 bases and the V segment lost 5 bases, leaving 2 bases of the junction unmatched. CDR3 sequence: CASSLTGDTEAFF. For the CDR3, the DNA is TGTGCCAGCAGCCTGACAGGGGACACTGAAGCTTTCTTT.

The rearrangement uses TRBV7-2 and TRBJ1-1; unclear D gene. V dropped 1 base and J dropped 9 bases, with 9 bases sitting between them. The CDR3 is 12 amino acids. Per germline, CDR1 SGHTA and CDR2 FQGNSA. The CDR3 region has the DNA TGTGCCAGCAGCTTAGATCCGGGGAAAGCTTTCTTT. Its translation: CASSLDPGKAFF. The full variable domain, with the rest looked up from reference TRBV7-2 and TRBJ1-1, is GAGVSQSPSNKVTEKGKDVELRCDPISGHTALYWYRQSLGQGLEFLIYFQGNSAPDKSGLPSDRFSAERTGGSVSTLTIQRTQQEDSAVYLCASSLDPGKAFFGQGTRLTVV.

In its sample, this clonotype was seen a few times. The chain combines TRBV29-1 with TRBJ1-4, with a weak D call TRBD1 (6 bases). The CDR3 has 14 amino acids. The ends were cut back, 1 base at V and 7 bases at J, with 13 bases in the middle. Germline V gives CDR1 SQVTM, CDR2 ANQGSEA. CDR3 coding DNA: TGCAGCGTTGAAGTGGCAGGGGAAAGTGAAAAACTGTTTTTT. This codes for CSVEVAGESEKLFF.

The gene calls are TRBV12-3 or TRBV12-4 and TRBJ2-3; D remains unclear. The CDR3 has 13 amino acids. V was clipped by 6 bases and J by 2 bases, with 9 bases between them. The CDR3 coding sequence is TGTGCCAGCAGGTCTCACAACACAGATACGCAGTATTTT. Protein sequence: CASRSHNTDTQYF.

J is TRBJ2-3 and V is TRBV7-2; 8 nucleotides line up with TRBD1. CDR1 and CDR2 from the germline V gene are SGHTA and FQGNSA. This CDR3 has 13 residues. V shed 7 bases and J 4 bases; nucleotides not matched to a gene: 4. Here the CDR3 DNA reads TGTGCCAGCAACACACAGGGGGCAGATACGCAGTATTTT. Residues: CASNTQGADTQYF.

The genes are TRBV18 and TRBJ2-1, with D possibly TRBD2 on 6 matching bases. CDR1 is KGHSH, CDR2 LQKENI, per germline. The V end lost 3 bases, the J end lost 7 bases, and 13 bases lay between the germline ends. The CDR3 totals 14 residues. The CDR3 DNA reads as TGTGCCAGCTCACCTAAGGGTCGGGGGAATGAGCAGTTCTTC. It translates to CASSPKGRGNEQFF. Full variable domain (missing parts from reference TRBV18 and TRBJ2-1): NAGVMQNPRHLVRRRGQEARLRCSPMKGHSHVYWYRQLPEEGLKFMVYLQKENIIDESGMPKERFSAEFPKEGPSILRIQQVVRGDSAAYFCASSPKGRGNEQFFGPGTRLTVL.

This clonotype was counted between two and nine times. This chain joins TRBV28 and TRBJ1-2; 9 bases fit TRBD1. V was pared by 8 bases and J by 7 bases, with 11 bases of the junction left unmatched. From germline, CDR1 is MDHEN and CDR2 SYDVKM. This CDR3 spans 14 amino acids. CDR3 protein: CASVPGTGRGGYTF. Here the CDR3 DNA reads TGTGCCAGCGTCCCCGGGACAGGGAGGGGTGGCTACACCTTC.

This clonotype was counted at least ten times. V gene TRBV7-8 combines with J gene TRBJ1-3; possibly TRBD1 for D (5 bases). Trimming cost V 5 bases and J 1 base, with 18 bases left between them. There are 17 residues in the CDR3. Germline V gene lookup returns CDR1 SGHVS and CDR2 FQNEAQ. The CDR3 loop is CASSPIRVGLSGNTIYF. In nucleotides, the CDR3 is TGTGCCAGCAGCCCCATCAGGGTAGGGTTGTCTGGAAACACCATATATTTT.

The chain has TRBV28 and TRBJ2-5; 8 positions agree with TRBD1. The germline CDR1 and CDR2 sequences are MDHEN and SYDVKM. Losses at the gene ends were 6 bases for V and 6 bases for J; bases not matched to a gene: 12. This CDR3 is 15 amino acids long. CDR3 DNA sequence: TGTGCCAGCAGCTCCCTCGGACAGGGTTTGAAGACCCAGTACTTC. This encodes CASSSLGQGLKTQYF.

V gene TRBV7-9 combines with J gene TRBJ2-7; a possible D gene is TRBD1 (8 bases). The CDR3 runs 16 residues. Per the germline V gene, CDR1 is SEHNR and CDR2 is FQNEAQ (reference sequence). With 1 base removed from V and 4 bases from J, the gap between germline ends came to 17 bases. The CDR3 DNA reads as TGTGCCAGCAGCTTAGAGGGGGGGACAGGAAGATACGAGCAGTACGTC. It specifies CASSLEGGTGRYEQYV.

Many counts were recorded for this clonotype. The gene calls are TRBV7-2 and TRBJ2-7; 10 bases are shared with TRBD2. Germline V gene sequence: CDR1 SGHTA, CDR2 FQGNSA. This CDR3 spans 16 amino acids. Trimming at V came to 5 bases and at J to 0 bases, leaving 7 bases not matched to a gene. CDR3: CASSSRTSGLSYEQYF. The CDR3 DNA reads TGTGCCAGCAGCAGCCGGACTAGCGGCCTCTCCTACGAGCAGTACTTC.

This chain uses TRBV11-2 with TRBJ2-1; D is possibly TRBD1 or TRBD2 (5 bases each). Germline-derived CDR1 and CDR2 are SGHAT and FQNNGV. V lost 1 base and J lost 6, with 16 bases in between. There are 16 residues in the CDR3. The CDR3: CASSLGLRDRGNEQFF. CDR3 DNA: TGTGCCAGCAGCTTAGGTCTTAGGGACCGCGGCAATGAGCAGTTCTTC.

This clonotype was counted only a few times. This chain connects TRBV30 to TRBJ1-1; 7 nucleotides align to TRBD1. J gave up 1 base and V 0 bases, and 2 bases lay outside the gene matches. The CDR3 sequence is 14 residues long. CDR1 is GTSNPN, CDR2 SVGIG, per germline (reference sequence). In DNA form, the CDR3 reads TGTGCCTGGAGTGTCGGGACAGCGAACACTGAAGCTTTCTTT. Amino acid sequence: CAWSVGTANTEAFF.

The table lists this clonotype with a few counts. This chain links TRBV12-3 or TRBV12-4 with TRBJ2-5, with no clear D. This CDR3 region has 13 residues. V lost 6 bases and J 5 bases, leaving 13 bases between the germline ends. CDR3 in amino acids: CASSNNALETQYF. The CDR3 DNA reads as TGTGCCAGCAGCAATAACGCGTTGGAGACCCAGTACTTC.

This chain uses TRBV10-2 with TRBJ2-5; D is possibly TRBD1 (7 bases). This CDR3 has 14 residues. Trimming removed 3 bases at V and 8 bases at J, with 16 bases between. Germline V gene data show CDR1 as WSHSY and CDR2 as SAAADI. The CDR3 DNA sequence: TGCGCCAGCAGTGACGGCAGGGGGGCAAAAACCCAGTACTTC. Translating gives CASSDGRGAKTQYF.

This clonotype was seen a few times. V and J are TRBV5-1 and TRBJ2-3; D gene unclear. This CDR3 is built from 15 residues. Per germline, CDR1 SGHRS and CDR2 YFSETQ. V was clipped by 0 bases and J by 0 bases, with 8 bases between them. In DNA, the CDR3 is TGCGCCAGCAGCTTGGACGTAACTAGCACAGATACGCAGTATTTT. This translates into CASSLDVTSTDTQYF.

This chain uses TRBV6-6 with TRBJ2-2, with TRBD2 identical over 12 bases. Trimming took 5 bases from V and 6 from J; bases not matched to a gene: 4. The germline CDR1 and CDR2 sequences are MNHNY and SVGAGI (reference sequence). The CDR3 runs 15 residues. CDR3 loop: CASSRLAGDAGELFF. Written as DNA, the CDR3 is TGTGCCAGCAGTCGACTAGCGGGAGACGCCGGGGAGCTGTTTTTT.

The table lists this clonotype with a few counts. The chain has TRBV7-2 and TRBJ1-5, with D possibly being TRBD1 (6 bases). The CDR3 has 13 amino acids. V lost 5 bases, J lost 7 bases, and 12 bases lay in between. Germline V CDR1 and CDR2: SGHTA, FQGNSA. CDR3 nucleotides: TGTGCCAGCAGCACTCAAGGACAGCAGCCCCAGCATTTT. Its translation is CASSTQGQQPQHF.

This clonotype was detected many times. The chain combines TRBV7-8 with TRBJ2-7; possibly TRBD1 or TRBD2 for D (6 bases each). Trimming removed 5 bases from V and 3 bases from J, with 20 bases in between. This CDR3 comprises 16 residues. Germline V gene sequence: CDR1 SGHVS, CDR2 FQNEAQ. The CDR3 here is CASSARGARAGYEQYF. The CDR3 nucleotides read TGTGCCAGCAGCGCAAGGGGGGCCCGGGCTGGCTACGAGCAGTACTTC. Based on the CDR3 plus reference TRBV7-8 and TRBJ2-7, the full variable domain is GAGVSQSPRYKVAKRGQDVALRCDPISGHVSLFWYQQALGQGPEFLTYFQNEAQLDKSGLPSDRFFAERPEGSVSTLKIQRTQQEDSAVYLCASSARGARAGYEQYFGPGTRLTVT.

This chain joins TRBV7-6 and TRBJ1-4, with D hard to call. From germline, CDR1 is SGHVS and CDR2 FNYEAQ. The V gene lost 4 bases and the J gene lost 7 bases, with 10 bases spanning the gap. The CDR3 extends over 13 amino acids. The CDR3 nucleotides are TGTGCCAGCAGCTCTCCGGGCCGTGAAAAACTGTTTTTT. Translation: CASSSPGREKLFF.

This chain uses TRBV12-3 or TRBV12-4 with TRBJ2-1; possible D gene TRBD1, 5 bases. V gave up 3 bases and J gave up 5 bases, with 8 bases separating them. The CDR3 extends over 13 amino acids. The CDR3 DNA sequence: TGTGCCAGCAGTTTCCAGGGCAACAATGAGCAGTTCTTC. Translated: CASSFQGNNEQFF.

The V gene is TRBV9, the J gene TRBJ2-3; tentative D call: TRBD2 (6 bases). The V gene's germline CDR1 is SGDLS and CDR2 YYNGEE. The CDR3 is made up of 19 amino acids. The V gene lost 3 bases and the J gene lost 0 bases, with 23 bases spanning the gap. CDR3 residues: CASSALRGVAETSTDTQYF. The CDR3 DNA follows: TGTGCCAGCAGCGCCCTGCGAGGGGTAGCGGAAACTAGCACAGATACGCAGTATTTT.

The rearrangement links TRBV7-2 to TRBJ2-3; 8 bases are shared with TRBD1. V dropped 1 base and J dropped 5; count of bases not matched to a gene: 5. Per the germline V gene, CDR1 is SGHTA and CDR2 is FQGNSA. The CDR3 spans 15 residues. The CDR3 sequence is CASSLVTGAVDTQYF. The CDR3 nucleotides are TGTGCCAGCAGCTTAGTGACAGGGGCGGTAGATACGCAGTATTTT.

The rearrangement uses TRBV12-3 or TRBV12-4 and TRBJ1-1; tentative D call: TRBD1 (5 bases). This CDR3 contains 15 residues. The V and J ends lost 6 bases and 4 bases respectively, with 18 bases between them. In DNA, the CDR3 is TGTGCCAGCAGGCCCACAAGGGGAGGTAGCACTGAAGCTTTCTTT. This sequence encodes CASRPTRGGSTEAFF.